The source of this T cell receptor (beta chain) is a study of chemoradiotherapy in HPV16-positive cancers. General observations from the study: Better recurrence-free survival went with HPV-responsive T-cell expansion in HPV16-positive patients. During treatment, candidate HPV-specific clones and E7-related motifs expanded in tumor. HPV-specific T cells were functionally defined from only a couple of HPV16-positive patients.

Notes on this clone: The antigen is undetermined.

V lost 7 bases to trimming and J lost 6 bases; unmatched junction nucleotides: 7. The germline CDR1 and CDR2 sequences are SNHLY and FYNNEI. The CDR3 totals 14 residues. Measured with immunoSEQ multiplex PCR; TCRdb has only the in-frame clones, and not every one. The repertoire includes roughly 5,400 clones, 85% to 90% of them detected once, and roughly a quarter sits in the top ten. This clonotype originated in a human donor with HPV-associated anogenital cancer. The chain links TRBV2 to TRBJ2-1; 9 nucleotides match TRBD2. The sequencing used blood, collected from a patient who underwent chemoradiotherapy. Here the CDR3 reads CASTGRGGRNEQFF. CDR3 DNA sequence: TGTGCCAGCACGGGGCGGGGGGGCCGCAATGAGCAGTTCTTC.